The 30 T cell receptor beta chains below all came from one sample that was sequenced in a study of cytomegalovirus exposure and HLA in healthy donors. The PCR had 60 Vbeta and 13 Jbeta primers. Sequencing was performed with immunoSEQ multiplex PCR; in TCRdb, only in-frame clones are kept and a portion is missing. The sample has about 160,000 clones. The sequencing input was PBMCs. These receptors were taken from an older woman in good health and CMV-seronegative.

This chain connects TRBV5-1 to TRBJ2-5; 12 nucleotides line up with TRBD2. The CDR3 extends over 15 amino acids. Per germline, CDR1 SGHRS and CDR2 YFSETQ. Trimming removed 0 bases from V and 5 bases from J; junction bases left unmatched: 2. The CDR3 nucleotides read TGCGCCAGCAGCTTGGCCGGACTAGCGGGGGAGACCCAGTACTTC. This codes for CASSLAGLAGETQYF.

The rearrangement links TRBV27 to TRBJ1-3, with no clear D. V was shortened by 3 bases and J by 4 bases, with 7 bases between the two germline ends. Germline CDR1 MNHEY, CDR2 SMNVEV (reference sequence). The CDR3 totals 13 residues. The DNA of the CDR3 is TGTGCCAGCAGTTTGAACGGGGGAAACACCATATATTTT. As protein: CASSLNGGNTIYF.

The V gene is TRBV19, the J gene TRBJ2-5, with 8 bases that match TRBD1. Germline V gene sequence: CDR1 LNHDA, CDR2 SQIVND (reference sequence). CDR3 length: 18 residues. J lost 3 bases, V lost 0 bases, and 12 bases had no gene match. This chain's CDR3 is CASSIEAGGRGAKETQYF. CDR3 DNA sequence: TGTGCCAGTAGTATAGAGGCAGGGGGCCGTGGGGCGAAAGAGACCCAGTACTTC.

The genes are TRBV11-2 and TRBJ2-2; the D is unclear. V lost 6 bases and J lost 4, with 9 bases in between. The CDR3 covers 13 residues. The germline V gene has CDR1 SGHAT and CDR2 FQNNGV. The chain's CDR3 is CASRFGFTGELFF. The CDR3 nucleotides are TGTGCCAGCAGATTCGGTTTCACCGGGGAGCTGTTTTTT.

The chain employs TRBV18 and TRBJ1-5; 9 bases are a match to TRBD1. V lost 0 bases and J lost 13; bases outside the gene matches: 7. The CDR3 has 14 residues. In germline, CDR1 is KGHSH, CDR2 LQKENI. The CDR3 DNA is TGTGCCAGCTCACCACCGGGACAGGGAGGCAATCAGCATTTT. Protein sequence: CASSPPGQGGNQHF. Drawing the rest from reference TRBV18 and TRBJ1-5, the complete variable domain is NAGVMQNPRHLVRRRGQEARLRCSPMKGHSHVYWYRQLPEEGLKFMVYLQKENIIDESGMPKERFSAEFPKEGPSILRIQQVVRGDSAAYFCASSPPGQGGNQHFGDGTRLSIL.

This sequence joins TRBV5-6 and TRBJ2-1; D not resolved. Germline CDR1 is SGHDT and CDR2 is YYEEEE. This CDR3 is 11 amino acids long. V lost 4 bases, J lost 9 bases, and 8 bases lay in between. The CDR3 here is CASSIRSEQFF. In DNA form, the CDR3 reads TGTGCCAGCAGCATTAGGAGTGAGCAGTTCTTC.

The genes are TRBV25-1 and TRBJ2-1; perhaps TRBD2 as D (6 bases). CDR1 and CDR2 from the germline V gene are MGHDK and SYGVNS. V lost 6 bases to trimming and J lost 1 base, with 13 bases between them. There are 15 residues in the CDR3. The CDR3 sequence: CASRGLGTSYNEQFF. The CDR3 region has the DNA TGTGCCAGCAGAGGGTTGGGGACTTCCTACAATGAGCAGTTCTTC.

The chain combines TRBV6-5 with TRBJ1-4; 8 bases map to TRBD1. Germline lookup yields CDR1 MNHEY and CDR2 SVGAGI. This CDR3 contains 15 residues. With 6 bases clipped from V and 4 bases from J, the junction kept 7 bases outside the gene matches. The CDR3 DNA is TGTGCCAGCAGATTTGGACAGGGCGATAATGAAAAACTGTTTTTT. Translated: CASRFGQGDNEKLFF.

The gene calls are TRBV14 and TRBJ2-1, with TRBD1 as a possible D gene (6 bases). Germline assignment: CDR1 SGHDN and CDR2 FVKESK. Trimming left V 4 bases short and J 14 bases short, with 15 bases between. The CDR3 is made up of 12 amino acids. The CDR3 region has the DNA TGTGCCAGCAGCCCTGGCCGGACAGTCGAGTTCTTC. This gives the protein CASSPGRTVEFF.

This sequence joins TRBV7-9 and TRBJ1-6; 7 bases agree with TRBD1. The CDR3 loop spans 19 amino acids. The V and J ends lost 7 bases and 4 bases, in that order; junction bases with no gene match: 19. CDR1 is SEHNR and CDR2 is FQNEAQ in the germline V gene (reference sequence). CDR3 residues: CASTIIGRDSPFYNSPLHF. DNA for the CDR3: TGTGCCAGCACCATTATCGGACGGGACAGCCCATTTTATAATTCACCCCTCCACTTT.

The chain has TRBV5-1 and TRBJ1-1; D not certain. Germline CDR1 reads SGHRS; CDR2 reads YFSETQ. Trimming shortened V by 1 base and J by 0 bases, and 7 bases separated the two germline ends. CDR3 length equals 14 residues. Here the CDR3 DNA reads TGCGCCAGCAGCTTGCAACTGCTGAACACTGAAGCTTTCTTT. As protein: CASSLQLLNTEAFF. Based on the CDR3 plus reference TRBV5-1 and TRBJ1-1, the full variable domain is KAGVTQTPRYLIKTRGQQVTLSCSPISGHRSVSWYQQTPGQGLQFLFEYFSETQRNKGNFPGRFSGRQFSNSRSEMNVSTLELGDSALYLCASSLQLLNTEAFFGQGTRLTVV.

In nucleotides, the CDR3 is TGTGCCAGCAGCCCACAGGGGGCCTTAATGAACACTGAAGCTTTCTTT. It encodes CASSPQGALMNTEAFF. This chain joins TRBV7-2 and TRBJ1-1; 9 nucleotides match TRBD1. The CDR3 is 16 amino acids. Germline V gene lookup returns CDR1 SGHTA and CDR2 FQGNSA. Trimming removed 5 bases from V and 0 bases from J; junction bases left unmatched: 7.

The chain employs TRBV10-3 and TRBJ2-7, with 8 bases lining up with TRBD2. The germline CDR1 and CDR2 sequences are ENHRY and SYGVKD. CDR3 length equals 19 residues. The junction had 22 bases not matched to a gene; V was cut back by 9 bases and J by 0 bases. CDR3 sequence (DNA): TGTGCCATTACCCGGAAAACCGAGGTCGCCGGGACTAGCTCCTACGAGCAGTACTTC. Protein product: CAITRKTEVAGTSSYEQYF.

The chain joins TRBV18 to TRBJ1-2; unclear D gene. Per germline, CDR1 KGHSH and CDR2 LQKENI. Between the trimmed V and J ends, which lost 3 bases and 2 bases, there was a span of 10 bases. This CDR3 region has 14 residues. CDR3 sequence reads: CASSPQHQNYGYTF. The CDR3 DNA sequence: TGTGCCAGCTCACCGCAACATCAAAACTATGGCTACACCTTC. Based on the CDR3 plus reference TRBV18 and TRBJ1-2, the full variable domain is NAGVMQNPRHLVRRRGQEARLRCSPMKGHSHVYWYRQLPEEGLKFMVYLQKENIIDESGMPKERFSAEFPKEGPSILRIQQVVRGDSAAYFCASSPQHQNYGYTFGSGTRLTVV.

The chain links TRBV5-4 to TRBJ2-5; possible D gene TRBD1, 5 bases. Germline-derived CDR1 and CDR2 are SGHNT and YYREEE (reference sequence). V was clipped by 0 bases and J by 2 bases, with 11 bases between them. This CDR3 is 15 amino acids long. The CDR3 nucleotides read TGTGCCAGCAGCTTGGGTACAGGAGAACAAGAGACCCAGTACTTC. Its translation is CASSLGTGEQETQYF.

This chain connects TRBV7-2 to TRBJ1-5; a weak D match, TRBD1 (5 bases). The CDR3 has 16 residues. Germline V gives CDR1 SGHTA, CDR2 FQGNSA. Trimming shortened V by 5 bases and J by 6 bases, and 20 bases separated the two germline ends. The CDR3 DNA follows: TGTGCCAGCAGCCTATGGACATTTAGCCCGGGTCAGCCCCAGCATTTT. Translated, it gives CASSLWTFSPGQPQHF.

The J gene is TRBJ2-1, the V gene TRBV11-3; TRBD2 agrees at 10 bases. The CDR3 length is 15 residues. V was clipped by 0 bases and J by 8 bases; unmatched bases: 4. Germline V gives CDR1 SGHNT, CDR2 YENEEA. The CDR3 region is CASSLEGLAEHEQFF. The CDR3 DNA reads TGTGCCAGCAGCTTAGAAGGACTAGCGGAGCATGAGCAGTTCTTC. Drawing the rest from reference TRBV11-3 and TRBJ2-1, the complete variable domain is EAGVVQSPRYKIIEKKQPVAFWCNPISGHNTLYWYLQNLGQGPELLIRYENEEAVDDSQLPKDRFSAERLKGVDSTLKIQPAELGDSAVYLCASSLEGLAEHEQFFGPGTRLTVL.

V and J are TRBV5-1 and TRBJ1-2, with D maybe TRBD1 (6 bases). The CDR3 loop spans 15 amino acids. Deletions cut 0 bases from V and 8 bases from J, with 17 bases between. The germline V gene encodes CDR1 SGHRS and CDR2 YFSETQ. The DNA of the CDR3 is TGCGCCAGCAGCTTGGAGGGGGGGCTATGGGACGGCTACACCTTC. Protein product: CASSLEGGLWDGYTF.

This chain uses TRBV27 with TRBJ2-7; a weak D match, TRBD2 (6 bases). This CDR3 comprises 15 residues. Trimming pared 4 bases from V and 4 bases from J, leaving 17 bases between. CDR1 is MNHEY and CDR2 is SMNVEV in the germline V gene (reference sequence). In nucleotides, the CDR3 is TGTGCCAGCAGTTCCAAGGGGTTAGCGGCGTACGAGCAGTACTTC. Amino acids: CASSSKGLAAYEQYF.

J is TRBJ1-3 and V is TRBV5-6; unclear D gene. Germline V gene lookup returns CDR1 SGHDT and CDR2 YYEEEE. V lost 4 bases, J lost 4 bases, and 12 bases lay in between. The CDR3 covers 14 residues. The CDR3 DNA is TGTGCCAGCAGCCTTTCGGGATCCGGAAACACCATATATTTT. Amino acid sequence: CASSLSGSGNTIYF.

With respect to this clone: A read error may account for a junction end that differs from germline. The rearrangement links TRBV7-3 to TRBJ2-6, with D possibly TRBD2 on 5 matching bases. The CDR3 sequence is 14 residues long. Germline CDR1 is SGHTA and CDR2 is FQGTGA. This CDR3 reads CARSEGSGANVLTF. The CDR3 nucleotides read TGTGCCCGCAGCGAGGGATCTGGGGCCAACGTCCTGACTTTC.

Points on this clone: Other DNA sequences from this sample encode an identical CDR3 as well. The chain links TRBV7-6 to TRBJ2-7; 8 bases are a match to TRBD1. Germline assignment: CDR1 SGHVS and CDR2 FNYEAQ. The CDR3 extends over 14 amino acids. V was clipped by 4 bases and J by 2 bases; unmatched bases: 4. CDR3 sequence reads: CASSSGQGAYEQYF. CDR3 DNA: TGTGCCAGCAGCTCCGGACAGGGCGCCTACGAGCAGTACTTC.

V and J are TRBV4-1 and TRBJ2-2; the D gene is possibly TRBD1 (6 bases). Germline assignment: CDR1 MGHRA and CDR2 YSYEKL. This CDR3 has 15 amino acids. V lost 6 bases and J 6 bases, leaving 17 bases between the germline ends. CDR3 residues: CASRAGTWVAGELFF. Here the CDR3 DNA reads TGCGCCAGCAGGGCCGGGACATGGGTTGCCGGGGAGCTGTTTTTT.

The chain carries TRBV4-2 and TRBJ1-2; 10 bases are a match to TRBD1. The length of the CDR3 is 14 residues. In germline, CDR1 is LGHNA, CDR2 YNFKEQ. Trimming at V came to 3 bases and at J to 9 bases, leaving 7 bases not matched to a gene. CDR3 nucleotide sequence: TGTGCCAGCAGCCAGGCCGGGACAGGGGTCAGCTACACCTTC. This codes for CASSQAGTGVSYTF.

The chain has TRBV6-5 and TRBJ1-1; perhaps TRBD1 as D (5 bases). The germline CDR1 and CDR2 sequences are MNHEY and SVGAGI. This CDR3 comprises 14 residues. V was shortened by 6 bases and J by 1 base, with 12 bases between the two germline ends. CDR3 bases: TGTGCCAGCAGGCAAAGACAGAGGAACACTGAAGCTTTCTTT. It is translated as CASRQRQRNTEAFF.

The V call is TRBV7-8, the J call TRBJ1-1; TRBD1 might be the D (6 bases). V was trimmed by 3 bases and J by 1 base, leaving 9 bases between them. CDR3 length: 14 residues. CDR1 and CDR2 (germline): SGHVS, FQNEAQ. The CDR3 DNA follows: TGTGCCAGCAGCTTCCAGGGGCAGAACACTGAAGCTTTCTTT. It translates to CASSFQGQNTEAFF.

The chain has TRBV20-1 and TRBJ2-7; D gene uncertain. CDR1 is DFQATT, CDR2 SNEGSKA, per germline (reference sequence). The CDR3 runs 11 residues. V was clipped by 4 bases and J by 0 bases, with 4 bases between them. CDR3 in amino acids: CSATGSYEQYF. DNA for the CDR3: TGCAGTGCTACAGGCTCCTACGAGCAGTACTTC.

The rearrangement joins TRBV7-9 to TRBJ1-1, with a weak D call TRBD1 (5 bases). CDR1 SEHNR and CDR2 FQNEAQ come from the germline V gene (reference sequence). V dropped 5 bases and J dropped 7 bases, with 14 bases sitting between them. The CDR3 spans 13 residues. CDR3 nucleotides: TGTGCCAGCAGCGACCAGGGTTTTCGTGAAGCTTTCTTT. Protein: CASSDQGFREAFF. The entire variable domain, with the rest obtained from reference TRBV7-9 and TRBJ1-1, is as follows: DTGVSQNPRHKITKRGQNVTFRCDPISEHNRLYWYRQTLGQGPEFLTYFQNEAQLEKSRLLSDRFSAERPKGSFSTLEIQRTEQGDSAMYLCASSDQGFREAFFGQGTRLTVV.

The chain links TRBV27 to TRBJ2-7; TRBD1 matches 8 bases. This CDR3 has 15 residues. The germline gives CDR1 MNHEY, CDR2 SMNVEV (reference sequence). V shed 3 bases, J shed 2 bases, and the junction held 6 bases outside the gene matches. The CDR3 loop is CASSFYRDRTYEQYF. The CDR3 DNA reads TGTGCCAGCAGTTTCTATCGGGACAGGACCTACGAGCAGTACTTC.

This chain joins TRBV15 and TRBJ2-5; D perhaps matches TRBD2 (6 bases). The CDR3 runs 14 residues. Germline values: CDR1 LNHNV, CDR2 YYDKDF (reference sequence). V was cut by 3 bases and J by 5 bases, with 13 bases left in between. The CDR3 DNA reads as TGTGCCACCAGCAGGGGGAGGATTGGTGAGACCCAGTACTTC. Protein: CATSRGRIGETQYF.